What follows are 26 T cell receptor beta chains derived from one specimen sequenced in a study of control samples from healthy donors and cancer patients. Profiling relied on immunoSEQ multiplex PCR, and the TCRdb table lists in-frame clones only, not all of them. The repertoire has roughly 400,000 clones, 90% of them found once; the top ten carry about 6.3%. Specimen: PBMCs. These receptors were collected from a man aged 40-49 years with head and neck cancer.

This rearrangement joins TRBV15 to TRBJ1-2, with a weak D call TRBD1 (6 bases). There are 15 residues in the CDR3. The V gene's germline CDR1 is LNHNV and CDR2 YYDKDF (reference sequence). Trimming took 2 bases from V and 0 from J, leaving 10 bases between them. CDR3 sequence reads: CATSRRRQANYGYTF. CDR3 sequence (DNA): TGTGCCACCAGCAGAAGGAGACAGGCTAACTATGGCTACACCTTC.

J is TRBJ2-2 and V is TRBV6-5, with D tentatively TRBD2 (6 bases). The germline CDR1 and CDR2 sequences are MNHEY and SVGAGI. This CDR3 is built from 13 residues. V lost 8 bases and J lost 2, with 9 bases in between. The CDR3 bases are TGTGCCAGCCTTAGCGGAAACACCGGGGAGCTGTTTTTT. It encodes CASLSGNTGELFF.

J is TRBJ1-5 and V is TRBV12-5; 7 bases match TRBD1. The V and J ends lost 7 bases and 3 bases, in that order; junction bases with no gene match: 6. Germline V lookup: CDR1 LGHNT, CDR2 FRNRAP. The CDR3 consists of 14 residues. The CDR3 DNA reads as TGTGCTAGTGTTGGGGACAGAGACAATCAGCCCCAGCATTTT. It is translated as CASVGDRDNQPQHF.

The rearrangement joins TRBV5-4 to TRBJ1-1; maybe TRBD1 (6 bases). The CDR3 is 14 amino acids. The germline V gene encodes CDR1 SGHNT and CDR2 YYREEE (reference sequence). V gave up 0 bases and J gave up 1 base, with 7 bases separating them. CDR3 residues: CASSLARGNTEAFF. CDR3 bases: TGTGCCAGCAGCTTGGCCAGGGGGAACACTGAAGCTTTCTTT.

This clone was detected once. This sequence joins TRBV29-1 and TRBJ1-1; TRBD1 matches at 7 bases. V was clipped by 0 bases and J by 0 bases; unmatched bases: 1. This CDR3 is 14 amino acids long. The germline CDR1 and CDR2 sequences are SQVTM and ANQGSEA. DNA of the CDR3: TGCAGCGTTGAAGAAGGGGGCATGAACACTGAAGCTTTCTTT. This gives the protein CSVEEGGMNTEAFF.

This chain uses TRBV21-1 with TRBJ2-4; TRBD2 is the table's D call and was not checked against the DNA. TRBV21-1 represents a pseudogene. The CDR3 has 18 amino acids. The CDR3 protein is CASSLRGGTSGMKNIQYF. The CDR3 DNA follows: TGTGCCAGCAGCCTGAGGGGGGGGACTAGCGGGATGAAAAACATTCAGTACTTC.

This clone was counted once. Here the CDR3 DNA reads TGTGCCAGCAGTACCAGGTTATACGAGCAGTACTTC. This sequence encodes CASSTRLYEQYF. J is TRBJ2-7 and V is TRBV2; D ambiguous. In germline, CDR1 is SNHLY, CDR2 FYNNEI. This CDR3 region has 12 residues. V lost 5 bases to trimming and J lost 4 bases, with 9 bases between them.

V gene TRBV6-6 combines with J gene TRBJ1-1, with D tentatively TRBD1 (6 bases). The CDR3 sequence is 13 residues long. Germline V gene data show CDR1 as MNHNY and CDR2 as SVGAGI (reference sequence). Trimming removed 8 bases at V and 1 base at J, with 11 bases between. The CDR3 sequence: CASDLGGNTEAFF. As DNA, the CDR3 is TGTGCCAGCGACCTAGGGGGGAACACTGAAGCTTTCTTT.

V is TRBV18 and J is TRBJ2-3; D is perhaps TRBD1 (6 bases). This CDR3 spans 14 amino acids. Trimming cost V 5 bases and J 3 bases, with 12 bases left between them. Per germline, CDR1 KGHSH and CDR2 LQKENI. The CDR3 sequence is CASSTLQGTDTQYF. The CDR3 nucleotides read TGTGCCAGCTCAACATTACAGGGAACAGATACGCAGTATTTT.

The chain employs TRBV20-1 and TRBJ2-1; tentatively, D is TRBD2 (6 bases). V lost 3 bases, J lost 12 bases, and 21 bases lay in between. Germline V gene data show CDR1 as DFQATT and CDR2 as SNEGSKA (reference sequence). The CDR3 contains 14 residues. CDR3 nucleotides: TGCAGTGCTAGTGGAGGGGCGCAATTGCTTGGGCAGTTCTTC. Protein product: CSASGGAQLLGQFF.

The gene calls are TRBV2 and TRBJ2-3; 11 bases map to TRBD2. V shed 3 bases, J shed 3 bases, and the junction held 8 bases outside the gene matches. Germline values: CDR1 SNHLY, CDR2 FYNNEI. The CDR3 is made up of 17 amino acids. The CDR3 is CASSDLSTSGATDTQYF. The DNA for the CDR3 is TGTGCCAGCAGTGATCTGTCGACTAGCGGGGCTACAGATACGCAGTATTTT.

The CDR3 here is CASERGLVNFTDTQYF. In DNA form, the CDR3 reads TGTGCCAGCGAGAGGGGACTAGTAAACTTCACAGATACGCAGTATTTT. This chain joins TRBV6-4 and TRBJ2-3, with TRBD2 matching 8 bases. Trimming cost V 8 bases and J 2 bases; bases outside gene matches: 12. The germline V gene encodes CDR1 MRHNA and CDR2 SNTAGT. The length of the CDR3 is 16 residues.

The CDR3 DNA sequence: TGTGCCAGCAGCCTATCTAGCGGGGTCGGGGAGCTGTTTTTT. Its protein is CASSLSSGVGELFF. The rearrangement links TRBV7-3 to TRBJ2-2, with 9 nucleotides matching TRBD2. There are 14 residues in the CDR3. Germline values: CDR1 SGHTA, CDR2 FQGTGA. J was trimmed by 7 bases and V by 5 bases; bases with no gene match: 5.

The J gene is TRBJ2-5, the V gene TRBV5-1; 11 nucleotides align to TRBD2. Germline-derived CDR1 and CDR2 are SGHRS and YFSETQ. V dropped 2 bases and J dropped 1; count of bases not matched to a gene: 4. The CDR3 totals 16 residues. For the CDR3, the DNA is TGCGCCAGCAGCTTCACAGGGACTAGCGGCCAAGAGACCCAGTACTTC. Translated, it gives CASSFTGTSGQETQYF.

DNA of the CDR3: TGTGCCAGCAGCGTAACGCTAGCGGGGGCCTACAATGAGCAGTTCTTC. Translating it yields CASSVTLAGAYNEQFF. This chain connects TRBV9 to TRBJ2-1; 10 bases map to TRBD2. The CDR3 has 16 amino acids. Germline CDR1 and CDR2: SGDLS and YYNGEE. With V trimmed by 1 base and J by 2 bases, 3 bases remained unmatched.

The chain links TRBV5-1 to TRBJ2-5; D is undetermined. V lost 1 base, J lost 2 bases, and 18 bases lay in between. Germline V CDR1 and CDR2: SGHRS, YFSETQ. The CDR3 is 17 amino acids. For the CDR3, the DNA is TGCGCCAGCAGCTTGCTAGGGCTACGGAGATTACAAGAGACCCAGTACTTC. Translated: CASSLLGLRRLQETQYF.

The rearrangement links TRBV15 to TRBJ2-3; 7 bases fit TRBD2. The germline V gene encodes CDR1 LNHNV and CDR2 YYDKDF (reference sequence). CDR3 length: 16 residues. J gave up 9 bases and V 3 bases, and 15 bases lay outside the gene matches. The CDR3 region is CATSRATGTTGGTQYF. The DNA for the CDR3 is TGTGCCACCAGCAGGGCAACCGGGACTACAGGAGGGACGCAGTATTTT. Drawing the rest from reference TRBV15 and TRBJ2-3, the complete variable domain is DAMVIQNPRYQVTQFGKPVTLSCSQTLNHNVMYWYQQKSSQAPKLLFHYYDKDFNNEADTPDNFQSRRPNTSFCFLDIRSPGLGDTAMYLCATSRATGTTGGTQYFGPGTRLTVL.

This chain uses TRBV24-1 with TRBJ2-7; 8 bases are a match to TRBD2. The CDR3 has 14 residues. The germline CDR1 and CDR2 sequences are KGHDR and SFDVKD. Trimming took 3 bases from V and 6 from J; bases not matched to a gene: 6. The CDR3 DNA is TGTGCCACCAGTGATCCCGGGGGGGCAACCGAGCAGTACTTC. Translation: CATSDPGGATEQYF.

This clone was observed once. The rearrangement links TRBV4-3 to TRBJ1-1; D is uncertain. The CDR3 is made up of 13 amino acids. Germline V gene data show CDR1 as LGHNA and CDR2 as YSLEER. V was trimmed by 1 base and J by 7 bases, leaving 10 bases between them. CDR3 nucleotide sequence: TGCGCCAGCAGCCAAGGGGTCGGAGTTGAAGCTTTCTTT. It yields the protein CASSQGVGVEAFF.

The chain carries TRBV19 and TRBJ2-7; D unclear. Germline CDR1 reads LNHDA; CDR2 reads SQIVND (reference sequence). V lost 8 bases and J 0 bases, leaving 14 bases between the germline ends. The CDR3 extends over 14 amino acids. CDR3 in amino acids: CASGSSPSSYEQYF. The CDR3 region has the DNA TGTGCCAGTGGATCAAGTCCAAGCTCCTACGAGCAGTACTTC.

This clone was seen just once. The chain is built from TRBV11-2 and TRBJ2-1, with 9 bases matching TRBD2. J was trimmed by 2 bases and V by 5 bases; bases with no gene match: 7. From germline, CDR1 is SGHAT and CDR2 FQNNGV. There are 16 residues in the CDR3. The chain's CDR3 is CASSPSTSGPYNEQFF. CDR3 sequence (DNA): TGTGCCAGCAGCCCATCGACTAGCGGTCCCTACAATGAGCAGTTCTTC. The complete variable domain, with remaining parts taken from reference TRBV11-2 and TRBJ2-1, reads EAGVAQSPRYKIIEKRQSVAFWCNPISGHATLYWYQQILGQGPKLLIQFQNNGVVDDSQLPKDRFSAERLKGVDSTLKIQPAKLEDSAVYLCASSPSTSGPYNEQFFGPGTRLTVL.

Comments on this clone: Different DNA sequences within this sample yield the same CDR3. DNA for the CDR3: TGTGCCAGTTGGGACAGGGGGCTTGAAAAACTGTTTTTT. Translating gives CASWDRGLEKLFF. This chain joins TRBV19 and TRBJ1-4; 12 nucleotides match TRBD1. With 8 bases clipped from V and 7 bases from J, the junction kept 2 bases outside the gene matches. The CDR3 covers 13 residues. Germline-derived CDR1 and CDR2 are LNHDA and SQIVND (reference sequence).

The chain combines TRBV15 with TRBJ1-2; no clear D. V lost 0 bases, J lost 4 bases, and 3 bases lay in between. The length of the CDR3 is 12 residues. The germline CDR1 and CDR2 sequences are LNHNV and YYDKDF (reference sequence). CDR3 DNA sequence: TGTGCCACCAGCAGAGAGTCCTATGGCTACACCTTC. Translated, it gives CATSRESYGYTF.

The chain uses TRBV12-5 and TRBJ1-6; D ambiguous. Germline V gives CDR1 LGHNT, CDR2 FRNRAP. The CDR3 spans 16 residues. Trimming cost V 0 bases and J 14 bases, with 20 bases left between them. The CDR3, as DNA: TGTGCTAGTGGTTTGGTAGTCAGGTCCTACCCCGGCACCCTCCACTTT. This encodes CASGLVVRSYPGTLHF.

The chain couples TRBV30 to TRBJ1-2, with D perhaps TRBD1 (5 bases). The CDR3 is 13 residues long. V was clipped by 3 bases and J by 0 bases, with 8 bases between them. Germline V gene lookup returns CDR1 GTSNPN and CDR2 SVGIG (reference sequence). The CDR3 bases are TGTGCCTGGAGGAGGGGCCCTAACTATGGCTACACCTTC. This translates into CAWRRGPNYGYTF.

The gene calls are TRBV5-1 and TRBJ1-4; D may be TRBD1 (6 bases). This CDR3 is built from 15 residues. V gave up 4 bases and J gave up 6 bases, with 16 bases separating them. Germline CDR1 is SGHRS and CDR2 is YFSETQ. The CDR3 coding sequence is TGCGCCAGCAGCACGTCGGGGACAAAAGATGAAAAACTGTTTTTT. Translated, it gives CASSTSGTKDEKLFF.